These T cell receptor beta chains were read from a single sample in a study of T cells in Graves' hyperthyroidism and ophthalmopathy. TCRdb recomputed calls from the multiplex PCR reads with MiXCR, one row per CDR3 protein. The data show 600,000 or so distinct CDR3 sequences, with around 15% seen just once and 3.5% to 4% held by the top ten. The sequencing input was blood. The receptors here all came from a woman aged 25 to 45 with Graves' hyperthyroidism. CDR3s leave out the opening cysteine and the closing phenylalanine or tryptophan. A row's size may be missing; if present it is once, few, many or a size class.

CDR3 protein: SVQTQVTRVPQY
J gene: TRBJ2-3
V gene: TRBV29-1
clone size: few

CDR3 protein: SVQGDGELF
J gene: TRBJ2-2
V gene: TRBV29-1
clone size: .

CDR3 protein: ASSLTRGVGQETQY
J gene: TRBJ2-5
V gene: TRBV7-9
clone size: .

CDR3 protein: ASSAYQETQY
J gene: TRBJ2-5
V gene: TRBV2
clone size: many

CDR3 protein: ASSNRSLTDTQY
J gene: TRBJ2-3
V gene: TRBV3-1
clone size: many

CDR3 protein: ASSMLQGRETQY
J gene: TRBJ2-5
V gene: TRBV6-1
clone size: .

CDR3 protein: AWSRGSGTYNEQF
J gene: TRBJ2-1
V gene: TRBV30
clone size: many

CDR3 protein: ASSMRGPFQETQY
J gene: TRBJ2-5
V gene: TRBV19
clone size: few

CDR3 protein: ASSIMGQVNIQY
J gene: TRBJ2-4
V gene: TRBV19
clone size: .

CDR3 protein: ASSISLAASGDTQY
J gene: TRBJ2-3
V gene: TRBV19
clone size: once

CDR3 protein: ASSSYPSTEAF
J gene: TRBJ1-1
V gene: TRBV5-8
clone size: few

CDR3 protein: AWKVAGGSNEQF
J gene: TRBJ2-1
V gene: TRBV30
clone size: many

CDR3 protein: ASSPSFLYEQY
J gene: TRBJ2-7
V gene: TRBV27
clone size: many

CDR3 protein: SARDSGRGSDTQY
J gene: TRBJ2-3
V gene: TRBV20-1
clone size: many

CDR3 protein: ASSKTAHRYEQY
J gene: TRBJ2-7
V gene: TRBV6-1
clone size: few

CDR3 protein: ASSSSEGAQLQETQY
J gene: TRBJ2-5
V gene: TRBV28
clone size: many

CDR3 protein: ASSRETGTYGYT
J gene: TRBJ1-2
V gene: TRBV18
clone size: many

CDR3 protein: ASSVVGTGGGYNEQF
J gene: TRBJ2-1
V gene: TRBV9
clone size: once

CDR3 protein: ASSQRTAPYEQY
J gene: TRBJ2-7
V gene: TRBV3-1
clone size: many

CDR3 protein: ASSYNRGAPLH
J gene: TRBJ1-6
V gene: TRBV6-5
clone size: .

CDR3 protein: ASRFQGSTYEQY
J gene: TRBJ2-7
V gene: TRBV28
clone size: many

CDR3 protein: ASNPRDGGQETQY
J gene: TRBJ2-5
V gene: TRBV19
clone size: once

CDR3 protein: ASSYSRRVQGYT
J gene: TRBJ1-2
V gene: TRBV6-5
clone size: many

CDR3 protein: ASSFPLGLYEQY
J gene: TRBJ2-7
V gene: TRBV28
clone size: many

CDR3 protein: ASRISGNEQF
J gene: TRBJ2-1
V gene: TRBV2
clone size: many

CDR3 protein: ASSWEILAGEEDTQY
J gene: TRBJ2-3
V gene: TRBV28
clone size: many

CDR3 protein: ASSLGLANYGYT
J gene: TRBJ1-2
V gene: TRBV7-9
clone size: .

CDR3 protein: AWLDSPEETQY
J gene: TRBJ2-5
V gene: TRBV30
clone size: few

CDR3 protein: ASSWTSGITSSYEQY
J gene: TRBJ2-7
V gene: TRBV2
clone size: .

CDR3 protein: SAGRSTDTQY
J gene: TRBJ2-3
V gene: TRBV20-1
clone size: few

CDR3 protein: ASGLVLGTGPRETQY
J gene: TRBJ2-5
V gene: TRBV12-5
clone size: once

CDR3 protein: SATERTRNLYNEQF
J gene: TRBJ2-1
V gene: TRBV20-1
clone size: many

CDR3 protein: ASCQPTGYGYT
J gene: TRBJ1-2
V gene: TRBV6-1
clone size: .

CDR3 protein: ASSFTGRELEAF
J gene: TRBJ1-1
V gene: TRBV11-1
clone size: few

CDR3 protein: ASSVTGIAKNIQY
J gene: TRBJ2-4
V gene: TRBV2
clone size: many

CDR3 protein: ASSLIEGSGVHNEQF
J gene: TRBJ2-1
V gene: TRBV11-2
clone size: many

CDR3 protein: ASSPPTAGVYEQY
J gene: TRBJ2-7
V gene: TRBV18
clone size: many